The 4 T cell receptor beta chains reported below all come from one sample, sequenced in a study of T cells after yellow fever vaccination. TCRdb ran MiXCR on the 5' RACE reads and lists one entry per CDR3 protein. This table has some 99,000 distinct CDR3 sequences, about 5.8% appearing once. The sequencing here drew on CD8+ T cells sorted from PBMCs, taken 10 days after the yellow fever booster vaccination. Receptors originate from a man in his late teens or twenties who received the YFV17D yellow fever vaccine.

This clonotype came up a few times. This chain uses TRBV7-6 with TRBJ2-5; 7 nucleotides align to TRBD1. Germline values: CDR1 SGHVS, CDR2 FNYEAQ. This CDR3 has 14 amino acids. V lost 6 bases to trimming and J lost 2 bases; unmatched junction nucleotides: 6. The CDR3 protein is CASRTWDRQETQYF. The CDR3 DNA sequence: TGTGCCAGCAGAACTTGGGACAGACAAGAGACCCAGTACTTC.

The chain has TRBV12-3 or TRBV12-4 and TRBJ2-3, with a tentative D call TRBD1 (5 bases). Between the trimmed V and J ends, which lost 6 bases and 0 bases, there was a span of 13 bases. The CDR3 extends over 15 amino acids. The CDR3: CASSTTEASTDTQYF. The DNA for the CDR3 is TGTGCCAGCAGCACGACAGAAGCTAGCACAGATACGCAGTATTTT.

V and J are TRBV7-6 and TRBJ2-7; D is perhaps TRBD1 or TRBD2 (5 bases each). The length of the CDR3 is 14 residues. Germline CDR1 SGHVS, CDR2 FNYEAQ. Trimming removed 1 base from V and 5 bases from J, with 12 bases in between. CDR3 amino acids: CASSLDPGADEQYF. CDR3 nucleotide sequence: TGTGCCAGCAGCTTAGATCCCGGGGCAGACGAGCAGTACTTC.

This clonotype was recorded once. This chain uses TRBV16 with TRBJ1-1; D uncertain. V was clipped by 1 base and J by 0 bases, with 9 bases between them. The CDR3 is made up of 15 amino acids. CDR1 is KGHSY and CDR2 is FQNENV in the germline V gene. The CDR3 DNA sequence: TGTGCCAGCAGCCAATGGGAGTTTATGAACACTGAAGCTTTCTTT. This sequence encodes CASSQWEFMNTEAFF.